The clone carrying this TCR beta chain is a singleton in its sample. Clones were sequenced by immunoSEQ multiplex PCR, and TCRdb holds only the in-frame ones, with some missing. This sample carries about 250,000 clones, about 84% of them seen once, and the ten largest clones take 5% to 6%. During active infection, Seattle patients enrolled and were then monitored through disease. This CDR3 spans 16 amino acids. Germline CDR1 reads SGHNT; CDR2 reads YENEEA. V trimming: 6 bases; J trimming: 1 base; junction bases outside the gene matches: 7. The data were taken from a study of blood T cell repertoires in COVID-19.

V gene TRBV11-3 combines with J gene TRBJ1-1, with 11 bases that match TRBD1. This TCR was sampled from a woman aged 80 or over with COVID-19, enrolled during active disease. The sample comprised peripheral blood. The DNA for the CDR3 is TGTGCCAGCAGTCCCGGGACAGGGGGTAGGAACACTGAAGCTTTCTTT. Its translation is CASSPGTGGRNTEAFF.